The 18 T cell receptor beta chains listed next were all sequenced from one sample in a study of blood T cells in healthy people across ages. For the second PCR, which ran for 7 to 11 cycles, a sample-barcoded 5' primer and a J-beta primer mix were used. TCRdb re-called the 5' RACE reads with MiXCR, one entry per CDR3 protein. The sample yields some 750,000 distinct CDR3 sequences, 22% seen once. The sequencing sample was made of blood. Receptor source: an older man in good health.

The CDR3: CASSFNIALLTGELFF. The CDR3 DNA reads as TGTGCCAGCAGTTTTAATATAGCGCTTTTGACCGGGGAGCTGTTTTTT. The chain is built from TRBV12-3 or TRBV12-4 and TRBJ2-2, with a possible D match to TRBD2 (5 bases). V was pared by 3 bases and J by 5 bases, with 16 bases between. This CDR3 has 16 residues.

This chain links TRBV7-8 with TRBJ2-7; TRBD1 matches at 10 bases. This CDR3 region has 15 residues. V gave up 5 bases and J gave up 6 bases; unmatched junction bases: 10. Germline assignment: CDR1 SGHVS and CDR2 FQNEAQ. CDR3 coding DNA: TGTGCCAGCAGCGGACGGGACAGGGGTCCGGGCGAGCAGTACTTC. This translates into CASSGRDRGPGEQYF. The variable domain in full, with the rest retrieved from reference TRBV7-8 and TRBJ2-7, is GAGVSQSPRYKVAKRGQDVALRCDPISGHVSLFWYQQALGQGPEFLTYFQNEAQLDKSGLPSDRFFAERPEGSVSTLKIQRTQQEDSAVYLCASSGRDRGPGEQYFGPGTRLTVT.

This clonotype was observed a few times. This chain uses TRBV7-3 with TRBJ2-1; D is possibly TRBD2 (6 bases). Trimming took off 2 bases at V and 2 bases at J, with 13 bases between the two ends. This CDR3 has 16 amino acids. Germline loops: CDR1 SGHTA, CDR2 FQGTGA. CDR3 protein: CASSLFGGRTYNEQFF. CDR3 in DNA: TGTGCCAGCAGCTTATTCGGGGGAAGGACCTACAATGAGCAGTTCTTC. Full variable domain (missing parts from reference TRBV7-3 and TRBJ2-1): GAGVSQTPSNKVTEKGKYVELRCDPISGHTALYWYRQSLGQGPEFLIYFQGTGAADDSGLPNDRFFAVRPEGSVSTLKIQRTERGDSAVYLCASSLFGGRTYNEQFFGPGTRLTVL.

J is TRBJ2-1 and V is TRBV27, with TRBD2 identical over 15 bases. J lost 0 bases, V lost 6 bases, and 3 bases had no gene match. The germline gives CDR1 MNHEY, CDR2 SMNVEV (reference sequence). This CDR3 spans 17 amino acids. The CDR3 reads CASRTGLAGGSYNEQFF. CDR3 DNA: TGTGCCAGCAGGACGGGACTAGCGGGGGGCTCCTACAATGAGCAGTTCTTC.

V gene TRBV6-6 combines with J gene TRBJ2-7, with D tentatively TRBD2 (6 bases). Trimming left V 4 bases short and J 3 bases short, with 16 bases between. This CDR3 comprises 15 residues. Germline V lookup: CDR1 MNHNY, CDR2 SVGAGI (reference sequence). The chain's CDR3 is CASSSKFSGSYEQYV. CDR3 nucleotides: TGTGCCAGCAGTTCCAAATTCTCCGGGAGCTACGAGCAGTACGTC.

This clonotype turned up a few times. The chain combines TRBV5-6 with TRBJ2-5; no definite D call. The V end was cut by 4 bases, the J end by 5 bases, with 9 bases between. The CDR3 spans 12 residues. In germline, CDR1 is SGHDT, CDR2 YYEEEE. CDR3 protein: CASSRVVETQYF. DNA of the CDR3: TGTGCCAGCAGCCGGGTCGTGGAGACCCAGTACTTC.

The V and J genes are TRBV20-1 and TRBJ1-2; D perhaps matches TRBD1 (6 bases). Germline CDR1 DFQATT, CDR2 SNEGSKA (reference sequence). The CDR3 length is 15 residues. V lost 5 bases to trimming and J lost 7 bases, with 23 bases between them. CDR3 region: CSAPTRTAMLVGYTF. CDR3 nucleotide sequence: TGCAGTGCTCCCACAAGGACAGCGATGTTGGTTGGCTACACCTTC.

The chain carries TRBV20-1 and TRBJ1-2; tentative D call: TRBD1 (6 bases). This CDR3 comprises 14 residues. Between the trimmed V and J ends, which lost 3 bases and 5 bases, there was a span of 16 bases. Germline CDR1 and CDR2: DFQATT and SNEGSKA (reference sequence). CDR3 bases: TGCAGTGCTAGTATCAGGGGAGTAGGATATGGCTACACCTTC. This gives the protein CSASIRGVGYGYTF.

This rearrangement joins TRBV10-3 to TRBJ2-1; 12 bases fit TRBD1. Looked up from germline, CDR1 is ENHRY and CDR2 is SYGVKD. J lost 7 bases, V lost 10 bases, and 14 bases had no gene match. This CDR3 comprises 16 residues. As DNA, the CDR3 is TGTGCCACCCTAGGTTTTGGGACAGGGGGCCGGAATGAGCAGTTCTTC. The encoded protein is CATLGFGTGGRNEQFF.

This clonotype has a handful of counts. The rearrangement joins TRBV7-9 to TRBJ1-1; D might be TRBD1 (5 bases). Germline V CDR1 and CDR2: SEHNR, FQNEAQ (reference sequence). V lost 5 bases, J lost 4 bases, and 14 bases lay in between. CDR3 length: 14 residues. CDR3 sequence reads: CASSLEGLGTEAFF. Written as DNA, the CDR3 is TGTGCCAGCAGCCTAGAGGGGTTGGGCACTGAAGCTTTCTTT.

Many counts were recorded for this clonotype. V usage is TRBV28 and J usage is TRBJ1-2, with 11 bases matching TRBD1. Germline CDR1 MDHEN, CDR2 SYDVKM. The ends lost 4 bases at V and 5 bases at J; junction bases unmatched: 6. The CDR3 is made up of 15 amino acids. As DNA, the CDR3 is TGTGCCAGCAGTTCGCGGGACAGGGGGAAGTATGGCTACACCTTC. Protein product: CASSSRDRGKYGYTF.

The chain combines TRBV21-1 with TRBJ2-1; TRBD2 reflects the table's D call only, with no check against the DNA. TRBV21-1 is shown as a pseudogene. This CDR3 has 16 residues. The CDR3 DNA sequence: TGTGCCAGCACCCCAGTGGGGCTAGCAGATTACAATGAGCAGTTCTTC. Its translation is CASTPVGLADYNEQFF.

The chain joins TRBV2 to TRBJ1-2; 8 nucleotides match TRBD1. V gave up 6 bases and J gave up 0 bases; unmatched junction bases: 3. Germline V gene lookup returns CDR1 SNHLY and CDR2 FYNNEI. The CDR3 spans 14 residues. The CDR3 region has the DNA TGTGCCAGCAGGGGACAGGCATCTAACTATGGCTACACCTTC. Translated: CASRGQASNYGYTF.

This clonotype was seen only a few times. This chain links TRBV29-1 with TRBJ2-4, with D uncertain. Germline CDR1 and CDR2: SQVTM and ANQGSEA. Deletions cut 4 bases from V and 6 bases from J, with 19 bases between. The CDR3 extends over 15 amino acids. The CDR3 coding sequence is TGCAGCGTTGCCCCCAAGTATGCAGAAGGAAACATTCAGTACTTC. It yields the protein CSVAPKYAEGNIQYF.

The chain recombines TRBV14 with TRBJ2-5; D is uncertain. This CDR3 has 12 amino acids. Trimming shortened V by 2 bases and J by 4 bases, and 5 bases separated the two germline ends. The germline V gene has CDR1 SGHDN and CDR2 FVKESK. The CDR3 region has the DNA TGTGCCAGCAGCCAATCAAGAGAGACCCAGTACTTC. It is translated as CASSQSRETQYF.

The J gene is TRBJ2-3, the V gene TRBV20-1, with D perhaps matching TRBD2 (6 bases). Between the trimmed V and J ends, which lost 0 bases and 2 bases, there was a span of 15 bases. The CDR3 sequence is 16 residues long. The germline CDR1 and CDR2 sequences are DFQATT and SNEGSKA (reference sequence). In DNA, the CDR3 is TGCAGTGCTAGAGATAGGGGCCGGGGGATCACAGATACGCAGTATTTT. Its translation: CSARDRGRGITDTQYF.

The CDR3 is CASSLEVGTSGIYGYTF. CDR3 DNA sequence: TGCGCCAGCAGCTTGGAGGTTGGGACAAGTGGGATATATGGCTACACCTTC. The chain uses TRBV5-1 and TRBJ1-2, with D possibly matching TRBD1 (6 bases). The CDR3 has 17 amino acids. The V end was cut by 0 bases, the J end by 5 bases, with 20 bases between. Germline loops: CDR1 SGHRS, CDR2 YFSETQ.

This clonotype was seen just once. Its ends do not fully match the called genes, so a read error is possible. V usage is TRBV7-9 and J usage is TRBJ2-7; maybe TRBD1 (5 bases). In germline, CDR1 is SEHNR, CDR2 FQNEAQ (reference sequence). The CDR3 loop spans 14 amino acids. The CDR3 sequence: CVSSLIQGPYEQYF. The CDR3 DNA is TGTGTCAGCAGCTTAATTCAGGGTCCCTACGAGCAGTACTTC.